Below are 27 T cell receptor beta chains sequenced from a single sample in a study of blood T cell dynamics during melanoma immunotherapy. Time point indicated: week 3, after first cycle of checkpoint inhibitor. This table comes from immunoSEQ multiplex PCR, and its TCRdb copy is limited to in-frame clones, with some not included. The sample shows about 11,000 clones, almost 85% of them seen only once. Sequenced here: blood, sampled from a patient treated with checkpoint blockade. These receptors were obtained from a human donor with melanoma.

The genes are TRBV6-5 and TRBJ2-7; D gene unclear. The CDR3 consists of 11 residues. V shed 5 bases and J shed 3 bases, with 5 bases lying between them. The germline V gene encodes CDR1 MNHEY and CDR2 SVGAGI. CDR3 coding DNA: TGTGCCAGCAGTGATAACTACGAGCAGTACTTC. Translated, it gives CASSDNYEQYF.

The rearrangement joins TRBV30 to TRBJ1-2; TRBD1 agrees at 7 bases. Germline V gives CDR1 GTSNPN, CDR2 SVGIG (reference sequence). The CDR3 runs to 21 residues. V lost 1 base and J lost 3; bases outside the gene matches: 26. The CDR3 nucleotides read TGTGCCTGGAGTGGGCACTCCAAGCCACCGGGACCGACAGGGTGGTACTATGGCTACACCTTC. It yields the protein CAWSGHSKPPGPTGWYYGYTF.

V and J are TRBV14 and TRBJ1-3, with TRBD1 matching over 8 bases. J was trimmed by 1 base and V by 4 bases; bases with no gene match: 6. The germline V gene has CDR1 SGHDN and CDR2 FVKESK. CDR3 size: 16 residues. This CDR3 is CASSPTGESSGNTIYF. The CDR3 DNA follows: TGTGCCAGCAGCCCGACAGGGGAATCTTCTGGAAACACCATATATTTT.

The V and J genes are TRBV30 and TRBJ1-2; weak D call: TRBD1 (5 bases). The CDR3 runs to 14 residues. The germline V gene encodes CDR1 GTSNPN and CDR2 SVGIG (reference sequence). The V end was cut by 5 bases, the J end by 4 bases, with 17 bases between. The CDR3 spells CAWSLGPGGYGYTF. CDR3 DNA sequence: TGTGCCTGGTCGCTTGGGCCCGGGGGCTATGGCTACACCTTC. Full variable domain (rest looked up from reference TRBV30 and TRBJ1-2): SQTIHQWPATLVQPVGSPLSLECTVEGTSNPNLYWYRQAAGRGLQLLFYSVGIGQISSEVPQNLSASRPQDRQFILSSKKLLLSDSGFYLCAWSLGPGGYGYTFGSGTRLTVV.

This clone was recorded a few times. The chain's CDR3 is CASSYSTSYEQYF. CDR3 sequence (DNA): TGTGCCAGCAGTTACTCGACTTCCTACGAGCAGTACTTC. J is TRBJ2-7 and V is TRBV6-5; D is unresolved. Germline V gives CDR1 MNHEY, CDR2 SVGAGI. V was shortened by 0 bases and J by 1 base, with 4 bases between the two germline ends. The length of the CDR3 is 13 residues.

CDR3 sequence: CSASGDQPQHF. The CDR3, as DNA: TGCAGTGCTAGCGGGGATCAGCCCCAGCATTTT. The chain is built from TRBV20-1 and TRBJ1-5; no definite D call. Trimming removed 3 bases at V and 5 bases at J, with 5 bases between. Per germline, CDR1 DFQATT and CDR2 SNEGSKA (reference sequence). The CDR3 has 11 residues.

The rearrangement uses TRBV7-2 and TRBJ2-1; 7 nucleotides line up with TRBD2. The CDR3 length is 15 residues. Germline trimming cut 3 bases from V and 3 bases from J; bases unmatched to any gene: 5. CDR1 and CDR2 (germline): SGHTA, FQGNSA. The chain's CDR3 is CASSFGGSGYNEQFF. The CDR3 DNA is TGTGCCAGCAGCTTCGGGGGGTCCGGCTACAATGAGCAGTTCTTC.

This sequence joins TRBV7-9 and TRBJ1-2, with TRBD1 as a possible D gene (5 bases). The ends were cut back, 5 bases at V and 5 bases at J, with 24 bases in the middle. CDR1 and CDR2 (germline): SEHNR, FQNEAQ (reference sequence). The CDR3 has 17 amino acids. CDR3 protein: CASSRARLAGRGYGYTF. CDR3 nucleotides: TGTGCCAGCAGCCGGGCAAGGCTCGCAGGGAGGGGATATGGCTACACCTTC.

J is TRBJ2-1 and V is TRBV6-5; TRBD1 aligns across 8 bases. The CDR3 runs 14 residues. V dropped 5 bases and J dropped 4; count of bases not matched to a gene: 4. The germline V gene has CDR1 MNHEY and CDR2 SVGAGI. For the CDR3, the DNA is TGTGCCAGCAGTGACAGGGGAGCTTACAATGAGCAGTTCTTC. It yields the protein CASSDRGAYNEQFF.

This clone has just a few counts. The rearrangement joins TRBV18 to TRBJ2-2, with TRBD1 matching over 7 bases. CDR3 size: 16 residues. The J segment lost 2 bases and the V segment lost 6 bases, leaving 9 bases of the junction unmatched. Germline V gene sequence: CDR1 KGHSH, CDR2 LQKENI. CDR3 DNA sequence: TGTGCCAGCTCGCCCGGGACAGTACTTAACACCGGGGAGCTGTTTTTT. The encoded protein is CASSPGTVLNTGELFF.

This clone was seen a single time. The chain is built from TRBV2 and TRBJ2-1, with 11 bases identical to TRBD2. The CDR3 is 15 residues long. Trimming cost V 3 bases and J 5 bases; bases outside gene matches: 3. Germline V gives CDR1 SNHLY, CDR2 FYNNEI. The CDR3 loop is CASSDSSGGNNEQFF. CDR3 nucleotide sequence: TGTGCCAGCAGTGATTCTAGCGGGGGGAACAATGAGCAGTTCTTC.

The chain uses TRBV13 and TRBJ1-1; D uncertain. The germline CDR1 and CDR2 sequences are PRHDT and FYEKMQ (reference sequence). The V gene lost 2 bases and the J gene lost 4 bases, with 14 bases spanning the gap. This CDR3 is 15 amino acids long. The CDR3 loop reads CASSLFGISGTEAFF. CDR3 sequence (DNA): TGTGCCAGCAGCTTATTCGGGATTTCGGGCACTGAAGCTTTCTTT.

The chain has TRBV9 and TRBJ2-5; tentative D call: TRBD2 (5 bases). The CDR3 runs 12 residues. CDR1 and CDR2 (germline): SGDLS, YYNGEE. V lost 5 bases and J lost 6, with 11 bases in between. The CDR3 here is CASRGSDQTQYF. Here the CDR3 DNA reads TGTGCCAGCAGGGGGAGTGATCAGACCCAGTACTTC.

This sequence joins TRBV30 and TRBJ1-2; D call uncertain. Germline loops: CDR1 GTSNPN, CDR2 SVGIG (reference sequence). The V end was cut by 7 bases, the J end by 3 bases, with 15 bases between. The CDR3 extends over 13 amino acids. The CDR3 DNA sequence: TGTGCCTCCCCAGAGGACGGATACTATGGCTACACCTTC. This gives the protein CASPEDGYYGYTF.

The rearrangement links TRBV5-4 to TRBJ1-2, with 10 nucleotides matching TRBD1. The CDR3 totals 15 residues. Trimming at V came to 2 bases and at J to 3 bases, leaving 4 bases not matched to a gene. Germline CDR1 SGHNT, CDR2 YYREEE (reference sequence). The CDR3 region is CASSLAGQGYYGYTF. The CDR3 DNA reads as TGTGCCAGCAGCTTAGCGGGACAGGGGTACTATGGCTACACCTTC.

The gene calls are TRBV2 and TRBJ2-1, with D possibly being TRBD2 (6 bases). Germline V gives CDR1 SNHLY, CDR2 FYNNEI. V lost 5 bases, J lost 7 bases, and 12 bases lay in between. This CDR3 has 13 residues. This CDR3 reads CASSMTGVNEQFF. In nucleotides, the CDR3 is TGTGCCAGCAGTATGACGGGGGTAAATGAGCAGTTCTTC.

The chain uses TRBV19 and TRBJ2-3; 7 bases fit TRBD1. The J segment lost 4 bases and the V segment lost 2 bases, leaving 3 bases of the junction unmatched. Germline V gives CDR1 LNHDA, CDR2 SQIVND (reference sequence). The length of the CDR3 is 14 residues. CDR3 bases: TGTGCCAGTAGTATAATAGGGGGCGCAGATACGCAGTATTTT. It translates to CASSIIGGADTQYF.

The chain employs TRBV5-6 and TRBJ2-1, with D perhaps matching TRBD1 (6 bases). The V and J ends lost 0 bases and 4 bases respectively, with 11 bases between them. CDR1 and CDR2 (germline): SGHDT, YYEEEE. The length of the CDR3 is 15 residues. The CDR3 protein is CASSLGFRGYNEQFF. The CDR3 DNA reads TGTGCCAGCAGCTTGGGGTTTAGGGGGTACAATGAGCAGTTCTTC. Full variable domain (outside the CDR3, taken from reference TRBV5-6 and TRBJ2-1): DAGVTQSPTHLIKTRGQQVTLRCSPKSGHDTVSWYQQALGQGPQFIFQYYEEEERQRGNFPDRFSGHQFPNYSSELNVNALLLGDSALYLCASSLGFRGYNEQFFGPGTRLTVL.

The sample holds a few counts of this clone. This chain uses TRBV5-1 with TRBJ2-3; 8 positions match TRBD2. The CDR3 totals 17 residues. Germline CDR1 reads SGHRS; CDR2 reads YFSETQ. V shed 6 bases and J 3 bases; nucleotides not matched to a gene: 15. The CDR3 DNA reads TGCGCCAGCACCTTCACACGGGGGGGCCGGGGGACAGATACGCAGTATTTT. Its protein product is CASTFTRGGRGTDTQYF.

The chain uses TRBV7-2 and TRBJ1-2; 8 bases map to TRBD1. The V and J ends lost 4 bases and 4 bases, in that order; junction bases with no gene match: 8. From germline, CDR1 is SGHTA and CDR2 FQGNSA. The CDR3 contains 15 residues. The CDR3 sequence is CASSSLETGVYGYTF. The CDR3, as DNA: TGTGCCAGCAGCTCCCTCGAGACAGGGGTCTATGGCTACACCTTC.

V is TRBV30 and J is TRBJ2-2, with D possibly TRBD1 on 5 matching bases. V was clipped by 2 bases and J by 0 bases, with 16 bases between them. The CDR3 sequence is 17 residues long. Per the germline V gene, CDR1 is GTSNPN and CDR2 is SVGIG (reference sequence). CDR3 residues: CAWSLSLTGANTGELFF. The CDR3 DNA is TGTGCCTGGAGTCTTTCGCTTACAGGCGCGAACACCGGGGAGCTGTTTTTT. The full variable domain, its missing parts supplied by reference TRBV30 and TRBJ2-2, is SQTIHQWPATLVQPVGSPLSLECTVEGTSNPNLYWYRQAAGRGLQLLFYSVGIGQISSEVPQNLSASRPQDRQFILSSKKLLLSDSGFYLCAWSLSLTGANTGELFFGEGSRLTVL.

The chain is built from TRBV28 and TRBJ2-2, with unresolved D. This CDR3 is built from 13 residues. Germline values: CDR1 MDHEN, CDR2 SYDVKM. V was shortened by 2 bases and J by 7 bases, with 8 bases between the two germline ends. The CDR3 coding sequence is TGTGCCAGCAGTTTAAAAGTAGGCGGGGAGCTGTTTTTT. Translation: CASSLKVGGELFF.

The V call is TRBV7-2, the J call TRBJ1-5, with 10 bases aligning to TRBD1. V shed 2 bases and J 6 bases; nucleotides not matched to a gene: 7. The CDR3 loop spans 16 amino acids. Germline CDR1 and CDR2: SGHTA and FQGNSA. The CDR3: CASSLLGTGAGQPQHF. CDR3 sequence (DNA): TGTGCCAGCAGCTTACTCGGGACAGGGGCGGGTCAGCCCCAGCATTTT.

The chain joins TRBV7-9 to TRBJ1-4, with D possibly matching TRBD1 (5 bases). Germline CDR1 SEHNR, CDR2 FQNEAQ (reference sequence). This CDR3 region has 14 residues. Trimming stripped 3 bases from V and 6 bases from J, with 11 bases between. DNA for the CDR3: TGTGCCAGCAGCTTGGGGGTAATAGATGAAAAACTGTTTTTT. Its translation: CASSLGVIDEKLFF. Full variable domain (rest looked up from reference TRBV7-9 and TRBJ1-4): DTGVSQNPRHKITKRGQNVTFRCDPISEHNRLYWYRQTLGQGPEFLTYFQNEAQLEKSRLLSDRFSAERPKGSFSTLEIQRTEQGDSAMYLCASSLGVIDEKLFFGSGTQLSVL.

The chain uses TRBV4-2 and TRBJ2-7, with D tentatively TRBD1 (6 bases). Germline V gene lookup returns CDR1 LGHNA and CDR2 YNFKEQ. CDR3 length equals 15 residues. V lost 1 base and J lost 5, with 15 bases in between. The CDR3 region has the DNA TGTGCCAGCAGCCAAGCGAGGGGACAATCCGACGAGCAGTACTTC. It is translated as CASSQARGQSDEQYF.

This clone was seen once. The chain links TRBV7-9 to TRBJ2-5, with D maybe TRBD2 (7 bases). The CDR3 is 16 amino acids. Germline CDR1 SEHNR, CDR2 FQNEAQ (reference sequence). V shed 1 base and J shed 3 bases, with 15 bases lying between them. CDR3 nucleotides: TGTGCCAGCAGCTTAGGCCTCGGGGGGCAGGAAGAGACCCAGTACTTC. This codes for CASSLGLGGQEETQYF.

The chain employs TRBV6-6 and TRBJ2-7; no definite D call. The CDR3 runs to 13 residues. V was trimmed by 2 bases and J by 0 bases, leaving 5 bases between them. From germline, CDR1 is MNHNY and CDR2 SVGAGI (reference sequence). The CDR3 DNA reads TGTGCCAGCAGTTACGCGGCCTCCTACGAGCAGTACTTC. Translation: CASSYAASYEQYF.